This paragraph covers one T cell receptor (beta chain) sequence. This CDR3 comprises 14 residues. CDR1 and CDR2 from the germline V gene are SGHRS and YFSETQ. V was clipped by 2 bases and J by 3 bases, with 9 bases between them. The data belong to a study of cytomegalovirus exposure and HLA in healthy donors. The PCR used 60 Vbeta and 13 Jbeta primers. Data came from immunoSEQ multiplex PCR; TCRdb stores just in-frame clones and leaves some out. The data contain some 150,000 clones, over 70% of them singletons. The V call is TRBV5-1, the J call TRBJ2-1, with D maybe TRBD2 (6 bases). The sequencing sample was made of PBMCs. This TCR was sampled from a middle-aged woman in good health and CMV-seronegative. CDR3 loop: CASSFLSGYNEQFF. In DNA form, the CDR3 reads TGCGCCAGCAGCTTCCTTAGCGGCTACAATGAGCAGTTCTTC. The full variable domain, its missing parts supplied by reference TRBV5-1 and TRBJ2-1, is KAGVTQTPRYLIKTRGQQVTLSCSPISGHRSVSWYQQTPGQGLQFLFEYFSETQRNKGNFPGRFSGRQFSNSRSEMNVSTLELGDSALYLCASSFLSGYNEQFFGPGTRLTVL.